What follows are 25 T cell receptor beta chains derived from one specimen sequenced in a study of spatial heterogeneity in lung cancer (dated by TCRdb to the late 2010s). What the time point label conveys for this sample: sample taken at primary tumor resection. Receptor libraries were prepared by 5' RACE. Sequencing instrument: NextSeq 500. TCRdb passed the public sequencing reads through fastp at Q25 and MiXCR, retaining productive beta sequences. Rows with one shared CDR3 protein collapse into an entry with the most common genes and DNA. The sample contains about 92,000 distinct CDR3 sequences, approximately 12% of them found a single time. The top ten constitute 35% to 50% of the sample. This specimen was PBMCs, taken at surgery. These receptor sequences come from a male donor with early-stage non-small cell lung cancer.

This clonotype was recorded at least ten times. The chain recombines TRBV11-1 with TRBJ1-1; D is uncertain. In germline, CDR1 is SGHAT, CDR2 FQDESV (reference sequence). This CDR3 region has 12 residues. V lost 3 bases to trimming and J lost 5 bases, with 7 bases between them. DNA of the CDR3: TGTGCCAGCAGCTTCGTAAGGACTGAAGCTTTCTTT. As protein: CASSFVRTEAFF.

This rearrangement joins TRBV6-2 or TRBV6-3 to TRBJ2-2; 8 nucleotides agree with TRBD1. Germline V lookup: CDR1 MNHEY, CDR2 SVGEGT. J was trimmed by 5 bases and V by 0 bases; bases with no gene match: 14. CDR3 length equals 19 residues. The CDR3 DNA is TGTGCCAGCAGTTACTCTGTATTTTTAGGACAGGGTGAGACCGGGGAGCTGTTTTTT. It is translated as CASSYSVFLGQGETGELFF.

There are a few counts of this clonotype. The V and J genes are TRBV14 and TRBJ1-5; perhaps TRBD1 as D (6 bases). V was pared by 0 bases and J by 7 bases, with 7 bases between. The CDR3 spans 13 residues. Germline V CDR1 and CDR2: SGHDN, FVKESK. The CDR3 here is CASSQDQGQPQHF. The CDR3 nucleotides are TGTGCCAGCAGCCAAGACCAGGGGCAGCCCCAGCATTTT.

This clonotype has more than one count but fewer than ten. The V and J genes are TRBV28 and TRBJ2-5, with D possibly matching TRBD1 (6 bases). Trimming stripped 2 bases from V and 3 bases from J, with 10 bases between. The CDR3 runs 14 residues. CDR1 is MDHEN and CDR2 is SYDVKM in the germline V gene. Here the CDR3 DNA reads TGTGCCAGCAGTTTACAGGGGAGAAAAGAGACCCAGTACTTC. Encoded protein: CASSLQGRKETQYF.

As concerns this clonotype: A much bigger clone sits one base away, suggesting this may be a read error. V usage is TRBV7-9 and J usage is TRBJ2-1; 9 bases match TRBD2. Per the germline V gene, CDR1 is SEHNR and CDR2 is FQNEAQ (reference sequence). Trimming at V came to 5 bases and at J to 3 bases, leaving 5 bases not matched to a gene. This CDR3 contains 15 residues. Written as DNA, the CDR3 is TGTGCCAGCAGCGCCTTAGCGGGAGTCTACAATGAGCAGTTCTTC. Translating it yields CASSALAGVYNEQFF.

The sample holds a few counts of this clonotype. The chain links TRBV20-1 to TRBJ2-3; D perhaps matches TRBD2 (6 bases). Germline CDR1 reads DFQATT; CDR2 reads SNEGSKA (reference sequence). The V gene lost 6 bases and the J gene lost 0 bases, with 16 bases spanning the gap. The CDR3 totals 15 residues. The CDR3 is CSAGGRGGSTDTQYF. DNA for the CDR3: TGCAGTGCGGGGGGAAGGGGCGGCAGCACAGATACGCAGTATTTT.

The genes are TRBV18 and TRBJ2-3, with 8 positions matching TRBD2. CDR1 is KGHSH and CDR2 is LQKENI in the germline V gene. V lost 5 bases to trimming and J lost 5 bases; unmatched junction nucleotides: 12. The CDR3 totals 16 residues. DNA for the CDR3: TGTGCCAGCTCAACAGTTTTGACTAGCGAAGTAGATACGCAGTATTTT. Residues: CASSTVLTSEVDTQYF.

The chain links TRBV6-2 or TRBV6-3 to TRBJ1-1, with D perhaps matching TRBD1 (5 bases). The CDR3 is 18 amino acids. Per germline, CDR1 MNHEY and CDR2 SVGEGT. V lost 8 bases and J 7 bases, leaving 32 bases between the germline ends. The CDR3 DNA sequence: TGTGCCAGCTCCTTATCAGGGATAGGGCTAAATTTCATCAGTGAAGCTTTCTTT. It translates to CASSLSGIGLNFISEAFF.

This clonotype has a handful of counts. The chain combines TRBV12-3 or TRBV12-4 with TRBJ2-7; D is possibly TRBD2 (5 bases). V was pared by 6 bases and J by 2 bases, with 11 bases between. This CDR3 comprises 13 residues. CDR3: CASRRIGAYEQYF. The CDR3 DNA reads as TGTGCCAGCAGACGGATCGGGGCCTACGAGCAGTACTTC.

The J gene is TRBJ1-2, the V gene TRBV28; 7 bases are shared with TRBD1. Trimming at V came to 5 bases and at J to 4 bases, leaving 10 bases not matched to a gene. This CDR3 has 15 residues. From germline, CDR1 is MDHEN and CDR2 SYDVKM. CDR3 DNA: TGTGCCAGCAGTGGCCGGGGGGACAGCGGCTATGGCTACACCTTC. This gives the protein CASSGRGDSGYGYTF.

This CDR3 reads CAISQENTGELFF. In nucleotides, the CDR3 is TGTGCCATCAGTCAGGAAAACACCGGGGAGCTGTTTTTT. The gene calls are TRBV10-3 and TRBJ2-2; D ambiguous. This CDR3 contains 13 residues. V was trimmed by 5 bases and J by 2 bases, leaving 6 bases between them. Germline-derived CDR1 and CDR2 are ENHRY and SYGVKD.

This clonotype was counted a single time. This chain uses TRBV20-1 with TRBJ2-7; the match to TRBD2 covers 9 bases. J lost 6 bases, V lost 3 bases, and 15 bases had no gene match. CDR3 length: 16 amino acids. The germline gives CDR1 DFQATT, CDR2 SNEGSKA (reference sequence). The CDR3 sequence: CSASGWASGKAREQYF. CDR3 nucleotides: TGCAGTGCTAGTGGTTGGGCTAGCGGGAAAGCTCGCGAGCAGTACTTC.

This clonotype was observed a handful of times. J is TRBJ2-2 and V is TRBV2; the D is unclear. CDR1 and CDR2 from the germline V gene are SNHLY and FYNNEI. The CDR3 has 14 residues. With 7 bases removed from V and 0 bases from J, the gap between germline ends came to 9 bases. The CDR3 region has the DNA TGTGCCAGCATAGCCACCCCGAACACCGGGGAGCTGTTTTTT. Its translation: CASIATPNTGELFF.

V gene TRBV27 combines with J gene TRBJ1-1, with 7 bases aligning to TRBD1. The germline CDR1 and CDR2 sequences are MNHEY and SMNVEV (reference sequence). The CDR3 sequence is 16 residues long. J was trimmed by 5 bases and V by 3 bases; bases with no gene match: 12. The CDR3 loop reads CASSLSTGVRGTEAFF. The CDR3 DNA is TGTGCCAGCAGTTTGTCAACAGGGGTGCGAGGGACTGAAGCTTTCTTT.

This clonotype turned up a few times. V and J are TRBV7-9 and TRBJ1-2; D is ambiguous. V lost 0 bases and J lost 7, with 6 bases in between. The CDR3 consists of 12 residues. From germline, CDR1 is SEHNR and CDR2 FQNEAQ (reference sequence). In DNA, the CDR3 is TGTGCCAGCAGCTTAGCGCTAAGTGGCTACACCTTC. It specifies CASSLALSGYTF.

This sequence joins TRBV28 and TRBJ2-7; 10 nucleotides match TRBD2. The CDR3 length is 16 residues. With V trimmed by 6 bases and J by 3 bases, 11 bases remained unmatched. Looked up from germline, CDR1 is MDHEN and CDR2 is SYDVKM. The CDR3 DNA reads as TGTGCCAGCAGGAGATCAGCGGGGGGGCTCCTCTACGAGCAGTACTTC. Protein product: CASRRSAGGLLYEQYF. The full variable domain, its missing parts supplied by reference TRBV28 and TRBJ2-7, is DVKVTQSSRYLVKRTGEKVFLECVQDMDHENMFWYRQDPGLGLRLIYFSYDVKMKEKGDIPEGYSVSREKKERFSLILESASTNQTSMYLCASRRSAGGLLYEQYFGPGTRLTVT.

This clonotype has a handful of counts. The genes are TRBV6-2 or TRBV6-3 and TRBJ1-5; no firm D call. V was shortened by 1 base and J by 2 bases, with 15 bases between the two germline ends. This CDR3 region has 17 residues. Germline assignment: CDR1 MNHEY and CDR2 SVGEGT. The CDR3: CASSYFSGWRRNQPQHF. CDR3 in DNA: TGTGCCAGCAGTTACTTCTCCGGATGGCGCCGCAATCAGCCCCAGCATTTT.

This clonotype was detected only a few times. The genes are TRBV28 and TRBJ2-5; 8 bases are a match to TRBD2. Germline V CDR1 and CDR2: MDHEN, SYDVKM. The CDR3 totals 14 residues. V trimming: 5 bases; J trimming: 2 bases; junction bases outside the gene matches: 4. The CDR3 loop reads CASSQAGAQETQYF. The DNA for the CDR3 is TGTGCCAGCAGTCAAGCGGGGGCTCAAGAGACCCAGTACTTC.

The chain employs TRBV5-4 and TRBJ2-7; 8 bases are shared with TRBD1. The length of the CDR3 is 14 residues. CDR1 SGHNT and CDR2 YYREEE come from the germline V gene (reference sequence). J gave up 1 base and V 3 bases, and 3 bases lay outside the gene matches. The CDR3 DNA reads as TGTGCCAGCAGCTCGAACAGGGGGTCCTACGAGCAGTACTTC. This codes for CASSSNRGSYEQYF.

This clonotype has ten or more counts. V is TRBV23-1 and J is TRBJ2-1, with D possibly TRBD2 on 6 matching bases. TRBV23-1 is identified as an open reading frame with a role that is uncertain. The V gene lost 9 bases and the J gene lost 2 bases, with 17 bases spanning the gap. The CDR3 spans 15 residues. The CDR3 DNA reads TGCGCCAGGGGGGTGGGAGGAGAAACCTACAATGAGCAGTTCTTC. It translates to CARGVGGETYNEQFF.

In this sample, this clonotype turned up a few times. The chain recombines TRBV7-8 with TRBJ1-4; D gene uncertain. V lost 2 bases and J 4 bases, leaving 8 bases between the germline ends. CDR3 length equals 14 residues. CDR1 SGHVS and CDR2 FQNEAQ come from the germline V gene. CDR3 sequence: CASSLWQFNEKLFF. The DNA of the CDR3 is TGTGCCAGCAGCTTATGGCAGTTTAATGAAAAACTGTTTTTT.

This clonotype was counted at least ten times. The V and J genes are TRBV29-1 and TRBJ1-1, with D unresolved. CDR3 length equals 12 residues. Germline CDR1 and CDR2: SQVTM and ANQGSEA. V was cut by 4 bases and J by 1 base, with 7 bases left in between. The chain's CDR3 is CSVGSPNTEAFF. The CDR3 nucleotides are TGCAGCGTTGGTTCTCCGAACACTGAAGCTTTCTTT.

This clonotype occurred a few times. V and J are TRBV28 and TRBJ2-7, with 7 bases lining up with TRBD1. CDR3 size: 15 residues. J gave up 4 bases and V 1 base, and 7 bases lay outside the gene matches. Germline lookup yields CDR1 MDHEN and CDR2 SYDVKM. As DNA, the CDR3 is TGTGCCAGCAGTTTATCTCCGGGACAGCCTTACGAGCAGTACTTC. It specifies CASSLSPGQPYEQYF.

This clonotype occurred many times. The chain employs TRBV28 and TRBJ1-1; D is possibly TRBD1 (5 bases). V dropped 6 bases and J dropped 2 bases, with 13 bases sitting between them. Germline CDR1 MDHEN, CDR2 SYDVKM. This CDR3 region has 14 residues. CDR3 sequence reads: CASSRGGSNTEAFF. CDR3 in DNA: TGTGCCAGCAGCCGCGGGGGGAGTAACACTGAAGCTTTCTTT.

V gene TRBV12-3 or TRBV12-4 combines with J gene TRBJ1-5, with D hard to call. The CDR3 has 14 amino acids. V lost 5 bases to trimming and J lost 0 bases, with 8 bases between them. The CDR3 DNA reads as TGTGCCAGCAGTCCGACTGATAGCAATCAGCCCCAGCATTTT. Protein product: CASSPTDSNQPQHF.